This TCR beta chain was captured by sequencing in a study of shared clonotypes between healthy human individuals. Study-level findings and limits: Memory subsets generally showed smaller estimated richness than naive subsets did.

For this clone: Its antigen is unidentified.

Germline loops: CDR1 LNHDA, CDR2 SQIVND (reference sequence). CDR3 size: 13 residues. V was shortened by 8 bases and J by 4 bases, with 11 bases between the two germline ends. This table comes from immunoSEQ multiplex PCR, and its TCRdb copy is limited to in-frame clones, with some not included. This table has about 2.3 million clones, more than 80% appearing once. The chain has TRBV19 and TRBJ1-4; a possible D gene is TRBD1 (5 bases). Sequenced input: naive CD4+ T cells from PBMCs. Indicated subset: CD45RA+ positively selected. The sequence was collected from a man aged 18 to 29 in good health. Some clones in this sample may be carry-over from other donors' samples. The CDR3 loop reads CASSNRINEKLFF. The CDR3, as DNA: TGTGCCAGTTCCAACAGGATTAATGAAAAACTGTTTTTT.